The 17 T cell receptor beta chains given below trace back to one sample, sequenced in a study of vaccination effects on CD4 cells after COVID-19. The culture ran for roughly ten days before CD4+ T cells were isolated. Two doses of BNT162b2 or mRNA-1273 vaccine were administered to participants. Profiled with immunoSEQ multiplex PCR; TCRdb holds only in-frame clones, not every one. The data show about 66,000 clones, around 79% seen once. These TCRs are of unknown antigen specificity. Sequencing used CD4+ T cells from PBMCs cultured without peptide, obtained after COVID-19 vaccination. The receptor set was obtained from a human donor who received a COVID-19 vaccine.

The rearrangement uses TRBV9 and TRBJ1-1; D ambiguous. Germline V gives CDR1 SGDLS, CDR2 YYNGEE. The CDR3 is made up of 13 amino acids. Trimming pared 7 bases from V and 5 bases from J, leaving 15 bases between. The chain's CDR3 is CASGYTLGTEAFF. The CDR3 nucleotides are TGTGCCAGCGGATATACATTGGGGACTGAAGCTTTCTTT.

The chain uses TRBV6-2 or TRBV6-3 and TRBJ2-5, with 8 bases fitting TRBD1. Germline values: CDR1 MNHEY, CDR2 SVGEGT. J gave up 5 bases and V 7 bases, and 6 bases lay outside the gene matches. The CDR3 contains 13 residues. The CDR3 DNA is TGTGCCAGCAACCCAGGGGGCATGGAGACCCAGTACTTC. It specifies CASNPGGMETQYF.

The CDR3 loop is CASSLVRGADNEKLFF. DNA of the CDR3: TGCGCCAGCAGCTTGGTCAGGGGGGCGGATAATGAAAAACTGTTTTTT. The rearrangement joins TRBV5-1 to TRBJ1-4; 7 bases agree with TRBD1. Germline CDR1 reads SGHRS; CDR2 reads YFSETQ. The CDR3 is 16 residues long. V lost 0 bases, J lost 4 bases, and 6 bases stayed unmatched.

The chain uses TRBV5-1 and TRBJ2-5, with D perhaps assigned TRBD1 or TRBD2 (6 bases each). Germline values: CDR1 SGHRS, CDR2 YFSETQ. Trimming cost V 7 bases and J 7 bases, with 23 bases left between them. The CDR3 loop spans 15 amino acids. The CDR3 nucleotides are TGCGCCAGCTACTCCGGCAGGGGAGGTGAGTGGACCCAGTACTTC. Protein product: CASYSGRGGEWTQYF.

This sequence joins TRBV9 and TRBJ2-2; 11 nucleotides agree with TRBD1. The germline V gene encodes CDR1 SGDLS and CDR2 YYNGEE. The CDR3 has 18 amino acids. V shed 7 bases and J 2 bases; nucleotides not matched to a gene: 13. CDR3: CASSNPTRTGGNTGELFF. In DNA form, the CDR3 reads TGTGCCAGCTCCAACCCCACTAGGACAGGGGGCAACACCGGGGAGCTGTTTTTT.

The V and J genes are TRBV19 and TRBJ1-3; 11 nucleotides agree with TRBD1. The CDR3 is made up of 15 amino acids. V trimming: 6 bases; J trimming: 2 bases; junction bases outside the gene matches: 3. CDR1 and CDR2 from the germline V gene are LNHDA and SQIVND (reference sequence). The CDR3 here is CASSPGQGAGNTIYF. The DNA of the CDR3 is TGTGCCAGTAGCCCGGGACAGGGGGCTGGAAACACCATATATTTT.

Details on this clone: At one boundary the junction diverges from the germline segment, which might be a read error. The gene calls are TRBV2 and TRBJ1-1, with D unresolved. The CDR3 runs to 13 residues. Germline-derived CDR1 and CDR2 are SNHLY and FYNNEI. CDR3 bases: TGTGCCAGCAGTGACCCTCCCACAGAAGATCCACTCTTT. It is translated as CASSDPPTEDPLF. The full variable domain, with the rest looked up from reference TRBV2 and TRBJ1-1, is EPEVTQTPSHQVTQMGQEVILRCVPISNHLYFYWYRQILGQKVEFLVSFYNNEISEKSEIFDDQFSVERPDGSNFTLKIRSTKLEDSAMYFCASSDPPTEDPLFGQGTRLTVV.

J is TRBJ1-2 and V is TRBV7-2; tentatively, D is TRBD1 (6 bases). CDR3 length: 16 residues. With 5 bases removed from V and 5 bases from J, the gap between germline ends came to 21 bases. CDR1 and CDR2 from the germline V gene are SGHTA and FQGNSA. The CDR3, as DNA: TGTGCCAGCAGCCCGCTTAGTGGGATTACAGGGTATGGCTACACCTTC. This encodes CASSPLSGITGYGYTF.

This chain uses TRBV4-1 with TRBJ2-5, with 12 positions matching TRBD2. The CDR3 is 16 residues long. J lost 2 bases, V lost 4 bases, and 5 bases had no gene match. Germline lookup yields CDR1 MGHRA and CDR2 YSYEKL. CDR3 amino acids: CASSLLGLAGQETQYF. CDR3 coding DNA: TGCGCCAGCAGCCTTTTAGGACTAGCGGGGCAAGAGACCCAGTACTTC.

The CDR3: CASSYRGDTGELFF. CDR3 DNA: TGTGCCAGCAGTTATAGGGGGGACACCGGGGAGCTGTTTTTT. This rearrangement joins TRBV6-6 to TRBJ2-2; the D gene could be TRBD1 or TRBD2 (6 bases each). Trimming took off 3 bases at V and 3 bases at J, with 8 bases between the two ends. The CDR3 is made up of 14 amino acids. CDR1 and CDR2 from the germline V gene are MNHNY and SVGAGI (reference sequence).

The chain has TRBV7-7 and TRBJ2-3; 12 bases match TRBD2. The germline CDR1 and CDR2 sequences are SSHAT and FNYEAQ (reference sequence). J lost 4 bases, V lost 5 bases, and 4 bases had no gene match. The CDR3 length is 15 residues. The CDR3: CASSPLAGGSDTQYF. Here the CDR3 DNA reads TGTGCCAGCAGCCCGCTAGCGGGGGGGTCAGATACGCAGTATTTT.

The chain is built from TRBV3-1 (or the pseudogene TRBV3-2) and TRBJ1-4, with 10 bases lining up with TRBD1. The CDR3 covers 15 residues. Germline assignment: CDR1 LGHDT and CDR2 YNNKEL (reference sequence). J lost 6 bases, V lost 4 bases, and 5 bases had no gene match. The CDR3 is CASSRGTGVYEKLFF. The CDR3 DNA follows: TGTGCCAGCAGCCGAGGGACAGGGGTGTATGAAAAACTGTTTTTT.

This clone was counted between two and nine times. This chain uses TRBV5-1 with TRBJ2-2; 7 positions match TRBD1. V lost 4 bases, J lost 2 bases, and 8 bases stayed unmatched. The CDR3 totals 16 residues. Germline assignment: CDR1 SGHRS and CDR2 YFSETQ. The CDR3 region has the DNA TGCGCCAGCAGCCGTGGGACAGCTACCAACACCGGGGAGCTGTTTTTT. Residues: CASSRGTATNTGELFF.

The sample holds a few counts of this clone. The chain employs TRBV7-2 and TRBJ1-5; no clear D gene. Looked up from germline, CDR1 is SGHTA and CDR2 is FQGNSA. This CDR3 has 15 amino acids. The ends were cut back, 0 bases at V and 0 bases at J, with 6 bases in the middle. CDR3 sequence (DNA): TGTGCCAGCAGCTTAGCGGGAGGTAGCAATCAGCCCCAGCATTTT. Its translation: CASSLAGGSNQPQHF.

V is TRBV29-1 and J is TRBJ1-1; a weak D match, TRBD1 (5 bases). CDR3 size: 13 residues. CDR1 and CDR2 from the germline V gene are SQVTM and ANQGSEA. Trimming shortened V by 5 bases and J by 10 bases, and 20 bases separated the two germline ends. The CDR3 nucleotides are TGCAGCGTTAAGTGGGGCAGTGAAAAGGGAGCTTTCTTT. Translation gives CSVKWGSEKGAFF.

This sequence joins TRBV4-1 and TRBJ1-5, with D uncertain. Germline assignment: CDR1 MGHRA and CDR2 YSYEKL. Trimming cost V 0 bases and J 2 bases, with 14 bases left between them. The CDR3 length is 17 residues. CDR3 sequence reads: CASSQDRIWGGNQPQHF. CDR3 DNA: TGCGCCAGCAGCCAAGATCGCATATGGGGTGGCAATCAGCCCCAGCATTTT.

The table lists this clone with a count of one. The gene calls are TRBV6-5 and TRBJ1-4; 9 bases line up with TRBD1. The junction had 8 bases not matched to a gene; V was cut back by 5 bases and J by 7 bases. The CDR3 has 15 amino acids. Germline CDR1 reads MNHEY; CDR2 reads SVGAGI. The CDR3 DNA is TGTGCCAGCAGTCGCTGGACAGGGGCTGGTGAAAAACTGTTTTTT. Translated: CASSRWTGAGEKLFF.